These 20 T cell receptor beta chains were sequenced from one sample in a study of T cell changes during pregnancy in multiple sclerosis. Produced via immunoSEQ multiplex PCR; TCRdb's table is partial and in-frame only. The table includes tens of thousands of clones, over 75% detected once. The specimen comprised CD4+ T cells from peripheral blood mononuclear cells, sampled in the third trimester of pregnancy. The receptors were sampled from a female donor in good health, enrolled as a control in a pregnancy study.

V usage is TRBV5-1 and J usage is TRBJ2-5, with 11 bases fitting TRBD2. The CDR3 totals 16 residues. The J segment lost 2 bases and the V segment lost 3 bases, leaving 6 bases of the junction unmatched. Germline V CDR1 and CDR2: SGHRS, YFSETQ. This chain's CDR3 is CASSYPGLADQETQYF. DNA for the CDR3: TGCGCCAGCAGCTACCCGGGACTAGCGGATCAAGAGACCCAGTACTTC.

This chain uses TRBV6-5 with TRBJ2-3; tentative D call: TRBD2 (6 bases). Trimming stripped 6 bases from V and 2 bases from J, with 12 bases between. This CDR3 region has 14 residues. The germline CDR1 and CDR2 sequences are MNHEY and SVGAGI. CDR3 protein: CASRAPGLTDTQYF. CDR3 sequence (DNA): TGTGCCAGCAGAGCTCCGGGACTCACAGATACGCAGTATTTT.

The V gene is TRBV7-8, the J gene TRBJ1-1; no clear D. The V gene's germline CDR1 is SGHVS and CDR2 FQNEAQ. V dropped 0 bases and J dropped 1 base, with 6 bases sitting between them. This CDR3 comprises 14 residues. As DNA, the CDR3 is TGTGCCAGCAGCTTAGCGCCGGGGAACACTGAAGCTTTCTTT. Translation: CASSLAPGNTEAFF.

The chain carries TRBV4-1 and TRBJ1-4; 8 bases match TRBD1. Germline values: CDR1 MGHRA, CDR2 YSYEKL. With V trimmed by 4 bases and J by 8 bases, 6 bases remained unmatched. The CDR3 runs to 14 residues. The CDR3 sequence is CASSPGQGGEKLFF. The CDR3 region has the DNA TGCGCCAGCAGCCCCGGACAGGGAGGCGAAAAACTGTTTTTT.

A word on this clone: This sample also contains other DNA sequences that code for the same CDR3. The CDR3 DNA reads TGTGCCAGCAGTTACTCGGAGGCAGCTAATTCACCCCTCCACTTT. Its protein is CASSYSEAANSPLHF. The rearrangement links TRBV6-5 to TRBJ1-6; D is uncertain. Looked up from germline, CDR1 is MNHEY and CDR2 is SVGAGI. Trimming removed 0 bases at V and 6 bases at J, with 9 bases between. CDR3 length: 15 amino acids.

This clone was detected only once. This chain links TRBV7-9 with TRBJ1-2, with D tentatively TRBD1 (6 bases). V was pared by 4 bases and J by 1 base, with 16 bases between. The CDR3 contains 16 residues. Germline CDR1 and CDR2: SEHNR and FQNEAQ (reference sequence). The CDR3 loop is CASSSNRDLFNYGYTF. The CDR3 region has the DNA TGTGCCAGCAGCTCAAACAGGGACCTCTTTAACTATGGCTACACCTTC.

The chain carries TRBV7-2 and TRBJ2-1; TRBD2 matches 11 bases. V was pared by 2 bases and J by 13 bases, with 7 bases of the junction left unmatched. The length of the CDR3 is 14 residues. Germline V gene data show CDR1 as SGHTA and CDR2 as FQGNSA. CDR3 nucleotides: TGTGCCAGCAGCTTACTTGGTAGCGGGGGGGCCCAGTTCTTC. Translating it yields CASSLLGSGGAQFF.

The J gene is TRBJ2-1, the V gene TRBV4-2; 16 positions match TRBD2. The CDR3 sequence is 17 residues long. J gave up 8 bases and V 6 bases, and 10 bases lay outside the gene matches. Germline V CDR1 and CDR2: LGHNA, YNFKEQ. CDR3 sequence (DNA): TGTGCCAGCAGTCCCGGGACTAGCGGGGGGGCGGGGTATGAGCAGTTCTTC. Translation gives CASSPGTSGGAGYEQFF.

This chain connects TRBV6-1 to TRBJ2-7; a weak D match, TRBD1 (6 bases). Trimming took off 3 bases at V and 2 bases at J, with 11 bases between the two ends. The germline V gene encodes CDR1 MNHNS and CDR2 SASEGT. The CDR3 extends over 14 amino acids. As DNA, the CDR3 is TGTGCCAGCAGTGATCTGGACAGACCCTACGAGCAGTACTTC. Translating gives CASSDLDRPYEQYF.

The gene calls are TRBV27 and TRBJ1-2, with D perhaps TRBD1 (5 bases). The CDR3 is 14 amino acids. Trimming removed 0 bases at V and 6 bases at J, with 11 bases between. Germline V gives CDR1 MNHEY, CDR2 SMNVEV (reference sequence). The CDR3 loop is CASSLSPGINGYTF. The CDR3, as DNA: TGTGCCAGCAGTTTATCTCCAGGGATAAATGGCTACACCTTC.

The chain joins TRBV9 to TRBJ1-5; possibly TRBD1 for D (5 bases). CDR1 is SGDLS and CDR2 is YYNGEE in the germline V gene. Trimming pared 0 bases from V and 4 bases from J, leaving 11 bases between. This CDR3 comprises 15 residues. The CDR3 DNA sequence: TGTGCCAGCAGCGTAGGGTCCCAGGGTAATCAGCCCCAGCATTTT. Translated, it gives CASSVGSQGNQPQHF.

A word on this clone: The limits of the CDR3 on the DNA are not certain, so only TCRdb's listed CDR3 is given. CDR3 amino acids: CASSTSRDRYNEQFF. V usage is TRBV2 and J usage is TRBJ2-1; the listed D gene, TRBD1, was not tested against the DNA. The germline gives CDR1 SNHLY, CDR2 FYNNEI. The CDR3 has 15 amino acids, counting both end residues.

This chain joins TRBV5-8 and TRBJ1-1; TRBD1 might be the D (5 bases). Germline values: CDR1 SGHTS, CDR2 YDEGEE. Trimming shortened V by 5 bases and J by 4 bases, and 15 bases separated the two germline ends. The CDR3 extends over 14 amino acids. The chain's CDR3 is CASRHGGVRTEAFF. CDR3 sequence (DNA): TGTGCCAGCAGACACGGGGGAGTTCGCACTGAAGCTTTCTTT.

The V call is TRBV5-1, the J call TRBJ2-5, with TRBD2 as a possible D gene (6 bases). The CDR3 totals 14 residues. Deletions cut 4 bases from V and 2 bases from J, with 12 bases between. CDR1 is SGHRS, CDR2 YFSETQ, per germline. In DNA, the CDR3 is TGCGCCAGCAGCCCGGGACTTACGCAAGAGACCCAGTACTTC. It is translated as CASSPGLTQETQYF. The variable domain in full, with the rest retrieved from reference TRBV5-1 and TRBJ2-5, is KAGVTQTPRYLIKTRGQQVTLSCSPISGHRSVSWYQQTPGQGLQFLFEYFSETQRNKGNFPGRFSGRQFSNSRSEMNVSTLELGDSALYLCASSPGLTQETQYFGPGTRLLVL.

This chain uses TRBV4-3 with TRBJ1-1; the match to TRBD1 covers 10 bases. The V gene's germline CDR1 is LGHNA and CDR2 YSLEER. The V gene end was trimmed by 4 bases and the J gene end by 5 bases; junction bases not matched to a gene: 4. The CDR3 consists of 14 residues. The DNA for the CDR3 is TGCGCCAGCAGCCCAGACAGGGGGCGGACTGAAGCTTTCTTT. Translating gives CASSPDRGRTEAFF.

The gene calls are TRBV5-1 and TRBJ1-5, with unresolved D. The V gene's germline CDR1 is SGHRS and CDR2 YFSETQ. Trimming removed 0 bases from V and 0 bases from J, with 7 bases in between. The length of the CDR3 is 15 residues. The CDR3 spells CASSLAPGSNQPQHF. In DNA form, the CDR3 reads TGCGCCAGCAGCTTGGCCCCGGGTAGCAATCAGCCCCAGCATTTT.

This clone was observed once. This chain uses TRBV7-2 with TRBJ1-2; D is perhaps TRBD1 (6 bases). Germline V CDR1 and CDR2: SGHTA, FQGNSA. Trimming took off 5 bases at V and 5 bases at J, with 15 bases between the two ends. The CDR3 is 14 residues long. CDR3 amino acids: CASSLVDRLYGYTF. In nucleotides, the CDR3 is TGTGCCAGCAGCCTAGTAGACAGGCTGTATGGCTACACCTTC.

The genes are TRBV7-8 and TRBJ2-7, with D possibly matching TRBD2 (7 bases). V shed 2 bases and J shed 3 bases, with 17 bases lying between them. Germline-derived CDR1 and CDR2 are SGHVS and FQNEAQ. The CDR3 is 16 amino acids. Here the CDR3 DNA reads TGTGCCAGCAGCTTAACCTCGGGGGGCTCGGGCTACGAGCAGTACTTC. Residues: CASSLTSGGSGYEQYF.

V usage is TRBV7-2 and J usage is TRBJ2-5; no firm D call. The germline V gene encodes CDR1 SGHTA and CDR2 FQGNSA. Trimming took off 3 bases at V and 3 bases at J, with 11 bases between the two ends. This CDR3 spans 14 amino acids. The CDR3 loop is CASSLNLAKETQYF. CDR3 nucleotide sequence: TGTGCCAGCAGCTTGAACTTAGCAAAAGAGACCCAGTACTTC.

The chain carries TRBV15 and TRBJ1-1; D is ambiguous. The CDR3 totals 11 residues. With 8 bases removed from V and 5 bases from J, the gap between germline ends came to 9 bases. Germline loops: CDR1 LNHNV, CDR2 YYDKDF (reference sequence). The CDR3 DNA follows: TGTGCCACCGGGAGGGAGACTGAAGCTTTCTTT. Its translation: CATGRETEAFF.